The 10 T cell receptor beta chains presented below share a single source sample, sequenced in a study of T-cell memory formation after mild COVID-19. Each CDR3 protein gets one entry after TCRdb re-called the 5' RACE reads with MiXCR. This sample has 250,000 to 400,000 distinct CDR3 sequences; around an eighth occur once, and the top ten carry about 21%. The sample was PBMCs or a T cell subset sorted from them (not recorded which). All receptors derive from a man younger than 35 who had mild COVID-19 (a few samples of this study predate the infection). Cell type and time point are not known.

This clonotype was picked up a small number of times. This sequence joins TRBV7-9 and TRBJ2-6; 9 nucleotides agree with TRBD2. Germline assignment: CDR1 SEHNR and CDR2 FQNEAQ (reference sequence). This CDR3 region has 13 residues. V shed 3 bases, J shed 18 bases, and the junction held 9 bases outside the gene matches. The CDR3 loop is CASSFFSGGRRTF. The CDR3 region has the DNA TGTGCCAGCAGCTTTTTCAGCGGGGGGCGTCGGACTTTC.

The chain employs TRBV12-5 and TRBJ2-1; 8 bases are shared with TRBD1. This CDR3 comprises 16 residues. Germline V CDR1 and CDR2: LGHNT, FRNRAP. Trimming removed 1 base from V and 3 bases from J; junction bases left unmatched: 5. CDR3 DNA sequence: TGTGCTAGTGGTTTGGGACAAGGACAGGGCTACAATGAGCAGTTCTTC. It encodes CASGLGQGQGYNEQFF.

This CDR3 is CASSFVGLNSPLHF. The CDR3 nucleotides are TGTGCCAGCAGTTTTGTGGGGTTGAATTCACCCCTCCACTTT. This chain joins TRBV12-3 or TRBV12-4 and TRBJ1-6; D remains unclear. The CDR3 consists of 14 residues. V was shortened by 3 bases and J by 7 bases, with 10 bases between the two germline ends.

The chain combines TRBV27 with TRBJ2-3; the D gene is possibly TRBD1 (5 bases). CDR3 length equals 14 residues. Germline loops: CDR1 MNHEY, CDR2 SMNVEV (reference sequence). With 5 bases removed from V and 1 base from J, the gap between germline ends came to 10 bases. In DNA, the CDR3 is TGTGCCAGCAGTAGGGGAAGGGGCACAGATACGCAGTATTTT. It yields the protein CASSRGRGTDTQYF.

A few counts support this clonotype. This chain uses TRBV4-1 with TRBJ2-7; TRBD1 matches 7 bases. V was clipped by 0 bases and J by 0 bases; unmatched bases: 11. The CDR3 totals 18 residues. Germline V CDR1 and CDR2: MGHRA, YSYEKL. CDR3 protein: CASSQDPRGMSSSYEQYF. For the CDR3, the DNA is TGCGCCAGCAGCCAAGATCCCAGGGGGATGTCGAGCTCCTACGAGCAGTACTTC.

This clonotype occurred a few times. This rearrangement joins TRBV7-2 to TRBJ1-2, with D perhaps matching TRBD1 (6 bases). Germline V lookup: CDR1 SGHTA, CDR2 FQGNSA. The CDR3 is 15 residues long. The V and J ends lost 2 bases and 5 bases respectively, with 15 bases between them. The CDR3 nucleotides read TGTGCCAGCAGCTTATCGATTGGGGGGGCTTATGGCTACACCTTC. Translating it yields CASSLSIGGAYGYTF. The whole variable domain, remainder taken from reference TRBV7-2 and TRBJ1-2, is GAGVSQSPSNKVTEKGKDVELRCDPISGHTALYWYRQSLGQGLEFLIYFQGNSAPDKSGLPSDRFSAERTGGSVSTLTIQRTQQEDSAVYLCASSLSIGGAYGYTFGSGTRLTVV.

This clonotype turned up a few times. The chain combines TRBV13 with TRBJ1-2, with D unclear. This CDR3 is 13 amino acids long. Trimming removed 4 bases from V and 6 bases from J, with 12 bases in between. In germline, CDR1 is PRHDT, CDR2 FYEKMQ (reference sequence). The CDR3 here is CASSYPSDHGYTF. CDR3 DNA: TGTGCCAGCAGCTACCCGTCAGACCATGGCTACACCTTC.

The chain carries TRBV7-3 and TRBJ2-6, with a possible D match to TRBD1 (6 bases). With 6 bases removed from V and 0 bases from J, the gap between germline ends came to 15 bases. Germline V gene data show CDR1 as SGHTA and CDR2 as FQGTGA. The CDR3 extends over 17 amino acids. The CDR3 DNA follows: TGTGCCAGCAGGATGACAGGTTCTTACTCTGGGGCCAACGTCCTGACTTTC. It encodes CASRMTGSYSGANVLTF.

J is TRBJ1-4 and V is TRBV20-1; the D gene is possibly TRBD1 (5 bases). The V gene's germline CDR1 is DFQATT and CDR2 SNEGSKA (reference sequence). The CDR3 is made up of 13 amino acids. Trimming shortened V by 6 bases and J by 4 bases, and 12 bases separated the two germline ends. Here the CDR3 DNA reads TGCAGTGCGGCCGGGACGGATAATGAAAAACTGTTTTTT. Translating it yields CSAAGTDNEKLFF.

The table lists this clonotype with a few counts. V and J are TRBV12-3 or TRBV12-4 and TRBJ1-2; D possibly corresponds to TRBD1 (6 bases). CDR3 length: 11 amino acids. Trimming removed 8 bases from V and 8 bases from J, with 12 bases in between. DNA of the CDR3: TGTGCCAGCCTCACGACAGGAGGCTACACCTTC. Translated, it gives CASLTTGGYTF.